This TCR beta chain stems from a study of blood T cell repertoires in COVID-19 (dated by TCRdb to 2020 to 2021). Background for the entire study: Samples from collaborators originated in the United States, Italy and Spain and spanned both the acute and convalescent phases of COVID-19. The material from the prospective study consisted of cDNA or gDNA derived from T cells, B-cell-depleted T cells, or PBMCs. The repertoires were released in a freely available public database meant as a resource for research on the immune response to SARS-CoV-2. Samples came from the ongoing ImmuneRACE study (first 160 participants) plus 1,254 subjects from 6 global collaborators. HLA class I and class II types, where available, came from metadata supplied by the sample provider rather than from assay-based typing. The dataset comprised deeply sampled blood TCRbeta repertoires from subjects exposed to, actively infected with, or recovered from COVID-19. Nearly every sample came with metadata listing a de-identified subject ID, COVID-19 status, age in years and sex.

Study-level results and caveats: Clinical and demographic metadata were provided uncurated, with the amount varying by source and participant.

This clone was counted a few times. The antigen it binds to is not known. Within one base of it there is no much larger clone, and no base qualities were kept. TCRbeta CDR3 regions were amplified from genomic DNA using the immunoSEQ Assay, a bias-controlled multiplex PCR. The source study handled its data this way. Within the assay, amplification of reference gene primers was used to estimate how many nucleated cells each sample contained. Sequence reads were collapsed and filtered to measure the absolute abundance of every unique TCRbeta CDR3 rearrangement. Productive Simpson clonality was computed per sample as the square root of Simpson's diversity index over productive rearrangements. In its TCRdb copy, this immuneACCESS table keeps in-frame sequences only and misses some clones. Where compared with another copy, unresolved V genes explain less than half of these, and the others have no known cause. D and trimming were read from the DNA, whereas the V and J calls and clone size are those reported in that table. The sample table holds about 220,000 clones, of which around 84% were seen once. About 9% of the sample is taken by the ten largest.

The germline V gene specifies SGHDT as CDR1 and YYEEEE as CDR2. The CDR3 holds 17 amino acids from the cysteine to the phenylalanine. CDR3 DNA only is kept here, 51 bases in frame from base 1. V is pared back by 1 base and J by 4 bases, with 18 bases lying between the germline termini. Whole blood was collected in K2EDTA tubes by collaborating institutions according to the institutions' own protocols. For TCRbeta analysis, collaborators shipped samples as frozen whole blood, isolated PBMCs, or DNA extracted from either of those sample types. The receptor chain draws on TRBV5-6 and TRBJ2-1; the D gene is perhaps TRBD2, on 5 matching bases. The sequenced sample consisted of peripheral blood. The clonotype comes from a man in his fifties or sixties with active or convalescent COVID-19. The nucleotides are TGTGCCAGCAGCTTGACCCCTGGGAGTACCGTATACAATGAGCAGTTCTTC. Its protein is CASSLTPGSTVYNEQFF. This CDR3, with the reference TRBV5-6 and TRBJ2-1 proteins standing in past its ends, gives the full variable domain DAGVTQSPTHLIKTRGQQVTLRCSPKSGHDTVSWYQQALGQGPQFIFQYYEEEERQRGNFPDRFSGHQFPNYSSELNVNALLLGDSALYLCASSLTPGSTVYNEQFFGPGTRLTVL.